The T cell receptor beta chain described here comes from a study of immune cell composition in non-small cell lung cancer. Study-wide points: It was not proven that tumour-reactive clones equal dominant tumour-associated clones.

V lost 4 bases and J 9 bases, leaving 13 bases between the germline ends. The CDR3 has 13 amino acids. Germline V gene sequence: CDR1 MRHNA, CDR2 SNTAGT. A note on this clone: Its antigen is currently unknown.

Assay: immunoSEQ multiplex PCR; the TCRdb copy retains only in-frame clones and omits some. The sample yields 3,000 to 5,000 clones, about 70% seen once. DNA was extracted from unsorted cell suspensions stored frozen. This clonotype originated in a human donor with non-small cell lung cancer. The chain uses TRBV6-4 and TRBJ2-1, with D possibly called TRBD1 or TRBD2 (5 bases each). Material: lung tumor tissue. CDR3 nucleotides: TGTGCCAGCAGTGCCTTGGGGGACGGTGAGCAGTTCTTC. Translating gives CASSALGDGEQFF.